This entry features one T cell receptor (beta chain) sequence. The table came from immunoSEQ multiplex PCR; TCRdb's copy has only in-frame clones and leaves some out. The table shows fewer than 700,000 clones, with roughly nine tenths occurring only once. These data come from a study of blood T cell repertoires in COVID-19. Across the study: COVID-19 samples collected from the United States, Italy and Spain covered acute and convalescent phases.

The CDR3 spans 17 residues. V shed 5 bases, J shed 4 bases, and the junction held 12 bases outside the gene matches. Germline CDR1 MNHNY, CDR2 SVGAGI (reference sequence). While infection was still active, Seattle patients were enrolled and then followed longitudinally. Sequencing used peripheral blood. The chain recombines TRBV6-6 with TRBJ2-3; 10 bases map to TRBD2. The TCR originated in a woman between 45 and 60 years old with COVID-19, enrolled during active disease. The CDR3 sequence: CASSQLRSSGGADTQYF. CDR3 coding DNA: TGTGCCAGCAGTCAACTCCGGTCTAGCGGGGGAGCAGATACGCAGTATTTT.